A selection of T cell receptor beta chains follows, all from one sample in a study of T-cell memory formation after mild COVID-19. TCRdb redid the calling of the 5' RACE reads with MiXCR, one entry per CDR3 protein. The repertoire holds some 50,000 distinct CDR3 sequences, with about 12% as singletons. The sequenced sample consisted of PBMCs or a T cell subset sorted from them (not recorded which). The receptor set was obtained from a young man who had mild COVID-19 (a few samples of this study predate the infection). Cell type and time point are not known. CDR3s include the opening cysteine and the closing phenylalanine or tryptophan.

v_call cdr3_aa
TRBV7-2 CASSLRTGGPETQYF
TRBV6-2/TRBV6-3 CASSSAEETQYF
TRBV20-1 CSARDPRGGTEAFF
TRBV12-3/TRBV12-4 CASSLNGEPQHF
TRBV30 CAWSAYGEQYF
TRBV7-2 CASSFQGKGTEAFF
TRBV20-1 CSAQRRTGELFF
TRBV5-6 CASSFGLQGADEQYF
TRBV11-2 CASSGGVTNEQFF
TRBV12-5 CASGPGTSGVVDTQYF
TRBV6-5 CASRPTLAGPQETQYF
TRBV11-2 CASSFFHLNLETQYF
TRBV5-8 CASSSGDRGAGELFF
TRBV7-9 CASSLGQGTEAFF
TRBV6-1 CASSELAGGPGELFF
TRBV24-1 CATSDWATGTGELFF
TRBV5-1 CASRQGADTQYF
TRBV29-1 CSVTPGQGAGETQYF
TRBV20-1 CSVHVTVNSPLHF
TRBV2 CASKVGNQETQYF
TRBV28 CASSRTSANTGELFF
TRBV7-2 CASSLGQGDEQYF
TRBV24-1 CATSDRLYNEQFF
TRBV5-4 CASSWYESTDTQYF
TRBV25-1 CASSDVGQGTEAFF
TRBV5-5 CASSLEWQGGYTF
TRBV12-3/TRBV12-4 CASRGNRVNTEAFF
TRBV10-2 CASSEYGRSEETQYF
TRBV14 CASSQDYEQYF